One sample yielded the 3 T cell receptor beta chains listed below, sequenced in a study of blood T cell repertoires in COVID-19. Generated by immunoSEQ multiplex PCR, the TCRdb table keeps only in-frame clones and is missing some. Of about 50,000 clones listed, 83% were seen once; the top ten hold over 15%. Sample: peripheral blood. Receptors were obtained from a man between 40 and 49 years old with acute or convalescent COVID-19.

This chain connects TRBV6-5 to TRBJ1-2; D ambiguous. The V and J ends lost 6 bases and 8 bases respectively, with 16 bases between them. Germline CDR1 reads MNHEY; CDR2 reads SVGAGI. The CDR3 spans 13 residues. The CDR3 sequence is CASRSQEDSGYTF. The CDR3 DNA reads as TGTGCCAGCAGGTCGCAGGAGGATAGCGGCTACACCTTC.

The chain carries TRBV6-5 and TRBJ2-5; 9 bases are a match to TRBD1. Trimming removed 2 bases from V and 6 bases from J; junction bases left unmatched: 4. The CDR3 sequence is 14 residues long. The germline CDR1 and CDR2 sequences are MNHEY and SVGAGI. The CDR3 nucleotides read TGTGCCAGCAGTTACCGGACAGGGGCACAGACCCAGTACTTC. This sequence encodes CASSYRTGAQTQYF.

V and J are TRBV21-1 and TRBJ1-4. TRBV21-1 is given as a pseudogene. This CDR3 comprises 12 residues. CDR3 sequence reads: CASLEGGEKLFF. CDR3 DNA: TGTGCCAGCCTTGAAGGAGGCGAAAAACTGTTTTTT.